Listed below are T cell receptor beta chains from one sample, sequenced in a study of T-cell memory formation after mild COVID-19. TCRdb processed the 5' RACE reads anew with MiXCR; each CDR3 protein has one entry. The repertoire includes hundreds of thousands of distinct CDR3 sequences, approximately 21% of them detected once, and about 8.2% sits in the top ten. The specimen sequenced was PBMCs or a T cell subset sorted from them (not recorded which). The receptors stem from an adult woman who had mild COVID-19 (a few samples of this study predate the infection). Cell type and time point are not known. The CDR3 runs from the conserved cysteine through the conserved F or W. The D gene is left open where the match is weak. The listing skips clone size in some rows; elsewhere it reads once, few, many or a size class.

V: TRBV7-9
D: TRBD2
size: .
J: TRBJ2-3
CDR3: CASSTSSGGTDTQYF
DNA: TGTGCCAGCAGCACCTCTAGCGGGGGCACAGATACGCAGTATTTT

V: TRBV11-2
D: .
size: many
J: TRBJ2-7
CDR3: CASSLGRGGLNSYEQYF
DNA: TGTGCCAGCAGCCTCGGTAGGGGGGGGTTAAACTCCTACGAGCAGTACTTC

V: TRBV11-1
D: TRBD1
size: few
J: TRBJ2-7
CDR3: CASSLAGTAITQQYF
DNA: TGTGCCAGCAGCTTAGCTGGGACAGCGATCACGCAGCAGTACTTC

V: TRBV20-1
D: TRBD1
size: few
J: TRBJ2-5
CDR3: CSAALRGLQETQYF
DNA: TGCAGTGCAGCCCTCAGGGGGCTCCAAGAGACCCAGTACTTC

V: TRBV7-9
D: TRBD2
size: few
J: TRBJ2-1
CDR3: CASSIAGAAYNEQFF
DNA: TGTGCCAGCAGCATAGCGGGGGCCGCCTACAATGAGCAGTTCTTC

V: TRBV6-1
D: TRBD1
size: .
J: TRBJ2-3
CDR3: CASSRDRVPTDTQYF
DNA: TGTGCCAGCAGCCGGGACAGGGTCCCCACAGATACGCAGTATTTT

V: TRBV7-2
D: TRBD2
size: .
J: TRBJ2-3
CDR3: CASSQPLAGGADTQYF
DNA: TGTGCCAGCAGCCAGCCACTAGCGGGAGGGGCAGATACGCAGTATTTT

V: TRBV7-3
D: TRBD1
size: .
J: TRBJ1-1
CDR3: CASSRTGRDTEAFF
DNA: TGTGCCAGCAGCCGGACAGGGCGGGACACTGAAGCTTTCTTT

V: TRBV24-1
D: TRBD1
size: .
J: TRBJ2-1
CDR3: CATSDLNTGGDNEQFF
DNA: TGTGCCACCAGTGATTTGAATACAGGGGGCGACAATGAGCAGTTCTTC

V: TRBV5-1
D: TRBD1
size: .
J: TRBJ2-2
CDR3: CASTGTANTGELFF
DNA: TGCGCCAGCACCGGGACAGCGAACACCGGGGAGCTGTTTTTT

V: TRBV10-3
D: .
size: .
J: TRBJ2-7
CDR3: CAISGAGNYEQYF
DNA: TGTGCCATCAGTGGGGCAGGGAACTACGAGCAGTACTTC

V: TRBV21-1
D: .
size: .
J: TRBJ2-1
CDR3: CASSPFGPSVTYNEQFF
DNA: TGTGCCAGCAGCCCCTTCGGTCCATCGGTCACCTACAATGAGCAGTTCTTC

V: TRBV12-3/TRBV12-4
D: .
size: .
J: TRBJ2-7
CDR3: CASSAPREDYEQYF
DNA: TGTGCCAGCAGCGCCCCGCGGGAAGACTACGAGCAGTACTTC

V: TRBV5-4
D: .
size: .
J: TRBJ2-7
CDR3: CASRPSGGEQYF
DNA: TGTGCCAGCAGACCGTCCGGGGGTGAGCAGTACTTC

V: TRBV4-2
D: TRBD1
size: .
J: TRBJ2-7
CDR3: CASSQEQGGYYEQYF
DNA: TGTGCCAGCAGCCAAGAACAGGGGGGCTACTACGAGCAGTACTTC

V: TRBV12-3/TRBV12-4
D: TRBD1
size: many
J: TRBJ1-1
CDR3: CASSLEDREYTEAFF
DNA: TGTGCCAGCAGTTTAGAGGACAGGGAATACACTGAAGCTTTCTTT

V: TRBV24-1
D: .
size: few
J: TRBJ2-7
CDR3: CATSQGTYEQYF
DNA: TGTGCCACCAGTCAGGGGACCTACGAGCAGTACTTC

V: TRBV2
D: .
size: .
J: TRBJ2-4
CDR3: CASRTGKWIQYF
DNA: TGTGCCAGCAGAACAGGGAAGTGGATTCAGTACTTC

V: TRBV9
D: .
size: few
J: TRBJ1-2
CDR3: CASSVGLSAASGYTF
DNA: TGTGCCAGCAGCGTAGGGTTATCGGCTGCGTCCGGCTACACCTTC

V: TRBV7-9
D: TRBD1
size: .
J: TRBJ1-6
CDR3: CASSSAAGTGYNSPLHF
DNA: TGTGCCAGCAGCTCGGCAGCCGGGACAGGGTATAATTCACCCCTCCACTTT

V: TRBV3-1
D: .
size: few
J: TRBJ2-7
CDR3: CASSTSGTPHEQYF
DNA: TGTGCCAGCAGCACATCCGGGACCCCACACGAGCAGTACTTC

V: TRBV6-6
D: .
size: few
J: TRBJ2-2
CDR3: CATRIERLVGGELFF
DNA: TGTGCCACCCGTATCGAGCGGCTGGTGGGCGGGGAGCTGTTTTTT

V: TRBV3-1
D: .
size: few
J: TRBJ1-1
CDR3: CASSQDAEMNTEAFF
DNA: TGTGCCAGCAGCCAAGATGCCGAAATGAACACTGAAGCTTTCTTT

V: TRBV7-9
D: TRBD2
size: .
J: TRBJ2-7
CDR3: CASSHAEAGGRYEQYF
DNA: TGTGCCAGCAGCCACGCTGAAGCGGGGGGCCGGTACGAGCAGTACTTC

V: TRBV3-1
D: .
size: .
J: TRBJ1-2
CDR3: CASSQGARNYGYTF
DNA: TGTGCCAGCAGCCAAGGTGCCAGAAACTATGGCTACACCTTC

V: TRBV19
D: TRBD1
size: few
J: TRBJ2-7
CDR3: CASSGMDRIYEQYF
DNA: TGTGCCAGTAGTGGGATGGACAGGATCTACGAGCAGTACTTC

V: TRBV19
D: .
size: few
J: TRBJ1-5
CDR3: CASTKTGGRQPQHF
DNA: TGTGCCAGTACCAAGACGGGTGGGCGGCAGCCCCAGCATTTT

V: TRBV4-1
D: .
size: few
J: TRBJ1-2
CDR3: CASSFRQVDSYGYTF
DNA: TGCGCCAGCAGCTTTCGACAGGTAGATTCCTATGGCTACACCTTC

V: TRBV12-3/TRBV12-4
D: .
size: few
J: TRBJ1-1
CDR3: CASSLVRDTEAFF
DNA: TGTGCCAGCAGTTTAGTGAGGGACACTGAAGCTTTCTTT

V: TRBV15
D: .
size: few
J: TRBJ1-1
CDR3: CATSAPWGRGTEAFF
DNA: TGTGCCACCAGCGCTCCTTGGGGAAGGGGCACTGAAGCTTTCTTT

V: TRBV9
D: .
size: few
J: TRBJ2-5
CDR3: CASSVDPQETQYF
DNA: TGTGCCAGCAGCGTCGACCCTCAAGAGACCCAGTACTTC

V: TRBV6-1
D: TRBD1
size: .
J: TRBJ2-5
CDR3: CASRRHDRVQETQYF
DNA: TGTGCCAGCAGGAGACATGACAGGGTCCAAGAGACCCAGTACTTC

V: TRBV12-3/TRBV12-4
D: .
size: .
J: TRBJ1-2
CDR3: CASSFGPNYGYTF
DNA: TGTGCCAGCAGTTTCGGGCCTAACTATGGCTACACCTTC